This TCR beta chain came from a study of blood T cell repertoires in COVID-19. Study details: Samples of COVID-19 (acute and convalescent) were obtained from the United States, Italy and Spain. The analysed material was cDNA or gDNA that came from T cells, B-cell-depleted T cells, or PBMCs.

In the authors' methods: Nucleated cell counts were estimated from reference gene primer amplification. Method: immunoSEQ multiplex PCR; TCRdb's copy keeps in-frame clones and lacks some. V and J calls and clone size are as listed in that table; D and trimming were resolved from the DNA. The table includes around 59,000 clones, almost 90% detected once. The CDR3 totals 16 residues. From germline, CDR1 is MDHEN and CDR2 SYDVKM. The germline V and J ends were trimmed by 4 bases and 6 bases, with 19 bases remaining between them. This chain joins TRBV28 and TRBJ2-1; TRBD1 is a possible D gene (7 bases). The sequence was obtained from a man aged 55 to 69 with acute or convalescent COVID-19. Sequenced: peripheral blood. The CDR3 sequence is CASSWAGNRGGNEQFF. DNA for the CDR3: TGTGCCAGCAGTTGGGCCGGGAACAGGGGAGGCAATGAGCAGTTCTTC. Supplemented by reference TRBV28 and TRBJ2-1, the full variable domain reads DVKVTQSSRYLVKRTGEKVFLECVQDMDHENMFWYRQDPGLGLRLIYFSYDVKMKEKGDIPEGYSVSREKKERFSLILESASTNQTSMYLCASSWAGNRGGNEQFFGPGTRLTVL.